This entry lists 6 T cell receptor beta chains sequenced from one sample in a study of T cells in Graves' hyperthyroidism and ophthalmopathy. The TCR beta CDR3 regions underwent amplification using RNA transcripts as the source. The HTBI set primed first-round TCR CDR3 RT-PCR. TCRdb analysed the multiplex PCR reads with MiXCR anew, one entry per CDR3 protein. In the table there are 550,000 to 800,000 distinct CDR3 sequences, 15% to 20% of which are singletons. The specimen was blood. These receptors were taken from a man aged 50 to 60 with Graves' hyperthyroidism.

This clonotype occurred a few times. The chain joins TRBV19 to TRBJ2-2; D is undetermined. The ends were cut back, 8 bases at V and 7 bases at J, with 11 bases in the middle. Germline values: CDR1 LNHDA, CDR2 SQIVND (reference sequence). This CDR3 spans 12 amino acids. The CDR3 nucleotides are TGTGCCAGTCCCCGTCCCGGCGGGGAGCTGTTTTTT. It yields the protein CASPRPGGELFF.

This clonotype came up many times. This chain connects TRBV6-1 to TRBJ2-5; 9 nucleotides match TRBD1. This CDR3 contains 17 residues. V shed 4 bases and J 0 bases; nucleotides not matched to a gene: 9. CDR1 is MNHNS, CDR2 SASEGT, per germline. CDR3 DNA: TGTGCCAGCAGTGTACTGACCGGGACAGGGTACCAAGAGACCCAGTACTTC. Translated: CASSVLTGTGYQETQYF.

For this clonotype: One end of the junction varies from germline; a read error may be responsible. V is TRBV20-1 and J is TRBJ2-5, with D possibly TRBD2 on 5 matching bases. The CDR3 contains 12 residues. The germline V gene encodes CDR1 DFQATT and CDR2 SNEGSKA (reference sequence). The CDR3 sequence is CSVRGGLETQYF. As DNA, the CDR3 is TGCAGTGTTAGAGGAGGATTGGAGACCCAGTACTTC.

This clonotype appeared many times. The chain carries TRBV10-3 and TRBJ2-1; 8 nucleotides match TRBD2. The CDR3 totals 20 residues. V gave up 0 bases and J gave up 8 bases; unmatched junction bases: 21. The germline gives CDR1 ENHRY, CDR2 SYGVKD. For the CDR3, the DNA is TGTGCCATCAGTGAGTCGAGCGGGAGAGCGGGAGAGCGGTTTGTCTATGAGCAGTTCTTC. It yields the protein CAISESSGRAGERFVYEQFF.

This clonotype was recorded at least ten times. The CDR3 sequence: CSARDSFVTGSGETQYF. The CDR3 DNA is TGCAGTGCTAGAGACAGCTTCGTAACTGGTTCGGGAGAGACCCAGTACTTC. The gene calls are TRBV20-1 and TRBJ2-5; D not resolved. Trimming shortened V by 0 bases and J by 4 bases, and 21 bases separated the two germline ends. Per germline, CDR1 DFQATT and CDR2 SNEGSKA (reference sequence). The CDR3 covers 17 residues.

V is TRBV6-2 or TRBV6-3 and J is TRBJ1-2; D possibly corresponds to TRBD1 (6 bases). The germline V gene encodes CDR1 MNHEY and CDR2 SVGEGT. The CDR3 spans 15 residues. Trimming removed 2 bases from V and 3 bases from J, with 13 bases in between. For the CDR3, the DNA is TGTGCCAGCAGTTACACTACAGGGTTCGACTATGGCTACACCTTC. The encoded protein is CASSYTTGFDYGYTF.